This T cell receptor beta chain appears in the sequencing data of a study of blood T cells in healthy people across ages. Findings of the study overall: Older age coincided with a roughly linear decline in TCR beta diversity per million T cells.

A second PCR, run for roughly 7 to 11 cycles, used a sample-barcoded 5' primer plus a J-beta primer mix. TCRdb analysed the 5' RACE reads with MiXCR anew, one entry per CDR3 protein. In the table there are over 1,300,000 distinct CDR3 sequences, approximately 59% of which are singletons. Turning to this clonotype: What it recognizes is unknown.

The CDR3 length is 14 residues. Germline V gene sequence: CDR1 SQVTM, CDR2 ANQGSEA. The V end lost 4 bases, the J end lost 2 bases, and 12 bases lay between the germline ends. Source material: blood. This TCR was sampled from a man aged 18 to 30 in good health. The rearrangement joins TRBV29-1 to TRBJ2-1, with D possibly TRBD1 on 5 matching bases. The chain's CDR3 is CSVGQNYPYNEQFF. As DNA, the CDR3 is TGCAGCGTTGGACAGAATTATCCCTACAATGAGCAGTTCTTC.